Detailed here is one T cell receptor beta chain. Its antigen is not identified. PCR was performed using 60 Vbeta and 13 Jbeta primers. Assay used: immunoSEQ multiplex PCR; TCRdb lists only in-frame clones, some missing. The table lists 55,000 to 80,000 clones, about three quarters of them singletons. This sample was taken from a study of cytomegalovirus exposure and HLA in healthy donors. The CDR3 has 14 residues. The germline CDR1 and CDR2 sequences are MNHEY and SMNVEV (reference sequence). V dropped 6 bases and J dropped 2; count of bases not matched to a gene: 7. Study results and limitations: A link between a missense DCLRE1C variant and TCR beta V- and J-gene trimming emerged from a later analysis.

The clonotype originates from a man between 40 and 49 years old in good health and CMV-seronegative. The specimen sequenced was PBMCs. The rearrangement joins TRBV27 to TRBJ2-7, with TRBD1 matching over 7 bases. The CDR3 is CASSSGTAPYEQYF. The CDR3 DNA is TGTGCCAGCAGCTCAGGGACAGCGCCCTACGAGCAGTACTTC.